These 27 T cell receptor beta chains came from one sample sequenced in a study of HIV-infected children after antiretroviral therapy interruption. The TCR library was built from RNA with a 3' RACE protocol and unique molecular identifiers. TCRdb reprocessed the 3' RACE reads via MiXCR and lists one record per CDR3 protein. Here the sample spans 90,000 or so distinct CDR3 sequences, about 6.9% being singletons. Treatment: PENTA 11 planned treatment interruption arm or continuous ART arm. Sequenced here: CD45RA+ CD4+ T cells from PBMCs, pooled from several time points, sampled from a donor given antiretroviral therapy, either interrupted or continuous. Subset defined: naive CD4+ CD45RA+ CD45RO- T cells. These receptors were collected from a pool of human donors with HIV.

At least ten counts were recorded for this clonotype. The chain carries TRBV27 and TRBJ2-3; 9 nucleotides align to TRBD1. CDR1 and CDR2 (germline): MNHEY, SMNVEV (reference sequence). The trim removed 4 bases at V and 0 bases at J, leaving 11 bases unmatched. The CDR3 length is 18 residues. Written as DNA, the CDR3 is TGTGCCAGCAGTTCCGGGACAGGGCCTGCCTCTAGCACAGATACGCAGTATTTT. This encodes CASSSGTGPASSTDTQYF.

The gene calls are TRBV6-2 or TRBV6-3 and TRBJ1-1; D is undetermined. In germline, CDR1 is MNHEY, CDR2 SVGEGT. Trimming cost V 8 bases and J 6 bases, with 10 bases left between them. The CDR3 has 11 residues. CDR3 amino acids: CASRRTAEAFF. In DNA, the CDR3 is TGTGCCAGCCGACGTACTGCTGAAGCTTTCTTT.

This clonotype was observed many times. The chain combines TRBV4-1 with TRBJ1-5, with a weak D call TRBD1 (5 bases). CDR1 is MGHRA and CDR2 is YSYEKL in the germline V gene. The CDR3 is made up of 15 amino acids. Trimming removed 4 bases at V and 4 bases at J, with 14 bases between. CDR3 amino acids: CASSLAQAVNQPQHF. CDR3 sequence (DNA): TGCGCCAGCAGCCTCGCACAGGCCGTGAATCAGCCCCAGCATTTT.

The rearrangement uses TRBV10-3 and TRBJ2-3, with 9 bases identical to TRBD1. The J segment lost 4 bases and the V segment lost 5 bases, leaving 7 bases of the junction unmatched. Germline V gene lookup returns CDR1 ENHRY and CDR2 SYGVKD. The CDR3 runs to 15 residues. CDR3 sequence reads: CAISLQGAHSDTQYF. DNA of the CDR3: TGTGCCATCAGTTTACAGGGGGCGCATTCAGATACGCAGTATTTT.

This clonotype has at least ten counts. The gene calls are TRBV27 and TRBJ2-7; D assignment may be TRBD1 or TRBD2 (5 bases each). V was shortened by 3 bases and J by 3 bases, with 9 bases between the two germline ends. Per the germline V gene, CDR1 is MNHEY and CDR2 is SMNVEV (reference sequence). The length of the CDR3 is 13 residues. The CDR3 region is CASSFRERYEQYF. CDR3 coding DNA: TGTGCCAGCAGTTTCAGGGAGCGCTACGAGCAGTACTTC.

This clonotype was counted a few times. The chain couples TRBV2 to TRBJ2-1, with a possible D match to TRBD2 (6 bases). The CDR3 loop spans 16 amino acids. The V gene's germline CDR1 is SNHLY and CDR2 FYNNEI. V dropped 6 bases and J dropped 7 bases, with 22 bases sitting between them. CDR3 DNA: TGTGCCAGCAGGGGAACCGGGAGAGTAGATATTAATGAGCAGTTCTTC. Its translation is CASRGTGRVDINEQFF. Full variable domain (rest looked up from reference TRBV2 and TRBJ2-1): EPEVTQTPSHQVTQMGQEVILRCVPISNHLYFYWYRQILGQKVEFLVSFYNNEISEKSEIFDDQFSVERPDGSNFTLKIRSTKLEDSAMYFCASRGTGRVDINEQFFGPGTRLTVL.

This clonotype was found many times. The CDR3 coding sequence is TGTGCCAGCAGCCAAGAAAGTAGCGGGGAGACAGATACGCAGTATTTT. It codes for CASSQESSGETDTQYF. This chain joins TRBV4-2 and TRBJ2-3, with 8 bases that match TRBD2. This CDR3 comprises 16 residues. The V gene end was trimmed by 0 bases and the J gene end by 3 bases; junction bases not matched to a gene: 5. Germline values: CDR1 LGHNA, CDR2 YNFKEQ.

V and J are TRBV18 and TRBJ1-2, with D unclear. The CDR3 runs to 14 residues. V lost 2 bases to trimming and J lost 2 bases, with 9 bases between them. Germline CDR1 KGHSH, CDR2 LQKENI. CDR3 residues: CASSPGQTNYGYTF. CDR3 DNA sequence: TGTGCCAGCTCACCAGGCCAGACGAACTATGGCTACACCTTC.

This clonotype was recorded a few times. The gene calls are TRBV29-1 and TRBJ2-1; D not certain. The CDR3 extends over 14 amino acids. Per germline, CDR1 SQVTM and CDR2 ANQGSEA. V shed 4 bases and J shed 5 bases, with 15 bases lying between them. The CDR3 loop is CSVVGVTAHNEQFF. The CDR3 DNA follows: TGCAGCGTTGTTGGGGTGACCGCCCACAATGAGCAGTTCTTC.

The sample holds a few counts of this clonotype. The chain has TRBV28 and TRBJ1-5, with D tentatively TRBD1 (5 bases). CDR3 length equals 18 residues. Trimming stripped 4 bases from V and 4 bases from J, with 23 bases between. In germline, CDR1 is MDHEN, CDR2 SYDVKM. DNA for the CDR3: TGTGCCAGCAGTTCCCAGGGTGGAGTTGTTGTGGGGAATCAGCCCCAGCATTTT. Translation gives CASSSQGGVVVGNQPQHF.

This clonotype was observed at least ten times. J is TRBJ2-7 and V is TRBV2; unclear D gene. The CDR3 is 14 amino acids. The V end lost 1 base, the J end lost 3 bases, and 10 bases lay between the germline ends. Germline V lookup: CDR1 SNHLY, CDR2 FYNNEI. CDR3 bases: TGTGCCAGCAGTGAAGGGCAGTACCTCTACGAGCAGTACTTC. Residues: CASSEGQYLYEQYF.

This clonotype has ten or more counts. V gene TRBV19 combines with J gene TRBJ1-1, with D tentatively TRBD1 (6 bases). V was cut by 2 bases and J by 6 bases, with 13 bases left in between. Germline CDR1 is LNHDA and CDR2 is SQIVND (reference sequence). The CDR3 is 14 residues long. The CDR3 sequence: CASSIRGALAEAFF. Written as DNA, the CDR3 is TGTGCCAGTAGTATAAGGGGGGCGTTGGCTGAAGCTTTCTTT. The whole variable domain, filled in from reference TRBV19 and TRBJ1-1, reads DGGITQSPKYLFRKEGQNVTLSCEQNLNHDAMYWYRQDPGQGLRLIYYSQIVNDFQKGDIAEGYSVSREKKESFPLTVTSAQKNPTAFYLCASSIRGALAEAFFGQGTRLTVV.

This clonotype has at least ten counts. This chain uses TRBV5-1 with TRBJ1-1; D might be TRBD1 (6 bases). Germline-derived CDR1 and CDR2 are SGHRS and YFSETQ. Trimming left V 2 bases short and J 0 bases short, with 14 bases between. The CDR3 is made up of 16 amino acids. CDR3 coding DNA: TGCGCCAGCAGCTTATCGTTAGGACAGATGAACACTGAAGCTTTCTTT. It translates to CASSLSLGQMNTEAFF.

This clonotype was observed a handful of times. Its ends do not fully match the called genes, so a read error is possible. V usage is TRBV5-1 and J usage is TRBJ2-3, with 11 nucleotides matching TRBD2. The CDR3 length is 17 residues. Germline assignment: CDR1 SGHRS and CDR2 YFSETQ. The CDR3 DNA is TGTGCCAGCAGCTTGGTTGGGACTAGCGGTGACACAGATACGCAGTATTTT. Protein sequence: CASSLVGTSGDTDTQYF. Complete variable domain (other parts from reference TRBV5-1 and TRBJ2-3): KAGVTQTPRYLIKTRGQQVTLSCSPISGHRSVSWYQQTPGQGLQFLFEYFSETQRNKGNFPGRFSGRQFSNSRSEMNVSTLELGDSALYLCASSLVGTSGDTDTQYFGPGTRLTVL.

This clonotype was seen at least ten times. This sequence joins TRBV6-6 and TRBJ2-3, with a possible D match to TRBD1 (5 bases). Germline CDR1 is MNHNY and CDR2 is SVGAGI (reference sequence). V lost 0 bases and J 5 bases, leaving 12 bases between the germline ends. This CDR3 is 15 amino acids long. The CDR3 here is CASSYSLGAGDTQYF. CDR3 in DNA: TGTGCCAGCAGTTACTCCCTTGGGGCTGGAGATACGCAGTATTTT.

There are a few counts of this clonotype. This chain joins TRBV12-3 or TRBV12-4 and TRBJ2-2, with no clear D. This CDR3 has 12 amino acids. Trimming left V 6 bases short and J 7 bases short, with 9 bases between. The CDR3 DNA reads as TGTGCCAGCAGCCAAGGCCGCGGGGAGCTGTTTTTT. Its translation: CASSQGRGELFF.

This clonotype was detected ten times or more. The chain carries TRBV20-1 and TRBJ2-1; 9 bases are shared with TRBD2. The V gene end was trimmed by 6 bases and the J gene end by 2 bases; junction bases not matched to a gene: 8. The V gene's germline CDR1 is DFQATT and CDR2 SNEGSKA (reference sequence). CDR3 length: 15 residues. The CDR3 loop is CSALRSGRTYNEQFF. CDR3 DNA sequence: TGCAGTGCCTTAAGAAGCGGGAGGACCTACAATGAGCAGTTCTTC.

This clonotype was observed at least ten times. The chain carries TRBV14 and TRBJ1-1; a possible D gene is TRBD1 (5 bases). Germline V CDR1 and CDR2: SGHDN, FVKESK. V lost 1 base, J lost 0 bases, and 9 bases lay in between. This CDR3 region has 15 residues. In DNA, the CDR3 is TGTGCCAGCAGCCAAGTAGGGGCCATGAACACTGAAGCTTTCTTT. Translation: CASSQVGAMNTEAFF.

The rearrangement uses TRBV29-1 and TRBJ1-1, with D possibly matching TRBD1 (5 bases). Trimming removed 4 bases at V and 6 bases at J, with 12 bases between. The CDR3 sequence is 12 residues long. CDR1 SQVTM and CDR2 ANQGSEA come from the germline V gene. This chain's CDR3 is CSVGKGVSEAFF. The CDR3 nucleotides are TGCAGCGTTGGGAAAGGGGTCTCTGAAGCTTTCTTT.

By share, this clonotype counts as medium-sized. The chain recombines TRBV5-5 with TRBJ2-7, with D possibly matching TRBD2 (5 bases). CDR3 length equals 14 residues. With 5 bases removed from V and 4 bases from J, the gap between germline ends came to 16 bases. Germline CDR1 and CDR2: SGHKS and YYEKEE (reference sequence). The CDR3, as DNA: TGTGCCAGCAGGTCAATGAAGGGAGAGTACGAGCAGTACTTC. Protein sequence: CASRSMKGEYEQYF.

This clonotype was counted ten times or more. The rearrangement uses TRBV24-1 and TRBJ2-1; 10 nucleotides align to TRBD1. Germline V gene lookup returns CDR1 KGHDR and CDR2 SFDVKD. The CDR3 is 15 residues long. V trimming: 3 bases; J trimming: 2 bases; junction bases outside the gene matches: 0. CDR3 in amino acids: CATSDGTGAYNEQFF. The CDR3 nucleotides read TGTGCCACCAGTGATGGGACAGGGGCCTACAATGAGCAGTTCTTC.

This clonotype was seen ten or more times. The junction departs from the called germline gene at one end, perhaps through a read error. The chain employs TRBV19 and TRBJ1-4, with TRBD1 matching over 9 bases. The CDR3 loop spans 13 amino acids. Germline V lookup: CDR1 LNHDA, CDR2 SQIVND (reference sequence). This chain's CDR3 is CASRDRENERLFF. The CDR3 region has the DNA TGTGCCAGCCGGGACAGGGAAAACGAAAGATTATTTTTC.

The V call is TRBV10-3, the J call TRBJ1-6, with D perhaps matching TRBD1 (5 bases). The CDR3 runs to 13 residues. Germline CDR1 ENHRY, CDR2 SYGVKD. The V end was cut by 4 bases, the J end by 7 bases, with 8 bases between. CDR3 coding DNA: TGTGCCATCAGTGGACAGCCCAATTCACCCCTCCACTTT. It translates to CAISGQPNSPLHF.

This clonotype was found many times. This chain connects TRBV7-2 to TRBJ2-3; no reliable D call. The CDR3 is made up of 15 amino acids. Trimming pared 1 base from V and 6 bases from J, leaving 14 bases between. Per the germline V gene, CDR1 is SGHTA and CDR2 is FQGNSA. The CDR3 DNA reads TGTGCCAGCAGCTTAGTTGTCTCGATGGGTGATACGCAGTATTTT. As protein: CASSLVVSMGDTQYF.

This clonotype was seen a single time. The junction differs from germline at one of its ends, possibly a read error. The chain uses TRBV29-1 and TRBJ2-5, with D possibly matching TRBD1 (6 bases). The germline CDR1 and CDR2 sequences are SQVTM and ANQGSEA. The CDR3 consists of 14 residues. CDR3 in amino acids: CSVEGAGVGETQYF. CDR3 sequence (DNA): TGCAGCGTGGAAGGAGCAGGGGTAGGAGAGACCCAGTACTTC. Supplemented by reference TRBV29-1 and TRBJ2-5, the full variable domain reads SAVISQKPSRDICQRGTSLTIQCQVDSQVTMMFWYRQQPGQSLTLIATANQGSEATYESGFVIDKFPISRPNLTFSTLTVSNMSPEDSSIYLCSVEGAGVGETQYFGPGTRLLVL.

This clonotype was picked up many times. The chain recombines TRBV7-9 with TRBJ2-3; 8 positions agree with TRBD2. V dropped 0 bases and J dropped 2; count of bases not matched to a gene: 10. Germline assignment: CDR1 SEHNR and CDR2 FQNEAQ (reference sequence). This CDR3 is 18 amino acids long. The DNA for the CDR3 is TGTGCCAGCAGCTTAGCTCGGTCTAGCGGGTTTGTCACAGATACGCAGTATTTT. Protein: CASSLARSSGFVTDTQYF.

Many counts were recorded for this clonotype. The chain joins TRBV10-3 to TRBJ2-1; no firm D call. The CDR3 totals 12 residues. CDR1 is ENHRY, CDR2 SYGVKD, per germline. Trimming removed 8 bases from V and 13 bases from J, with 18 bases in between. In DNA form, the CDR3 reads TGTGCCATCTCAGCCGGATCGGCCGCCCAGTTCTTC. This gives the protein CAISAGSAAQFF.